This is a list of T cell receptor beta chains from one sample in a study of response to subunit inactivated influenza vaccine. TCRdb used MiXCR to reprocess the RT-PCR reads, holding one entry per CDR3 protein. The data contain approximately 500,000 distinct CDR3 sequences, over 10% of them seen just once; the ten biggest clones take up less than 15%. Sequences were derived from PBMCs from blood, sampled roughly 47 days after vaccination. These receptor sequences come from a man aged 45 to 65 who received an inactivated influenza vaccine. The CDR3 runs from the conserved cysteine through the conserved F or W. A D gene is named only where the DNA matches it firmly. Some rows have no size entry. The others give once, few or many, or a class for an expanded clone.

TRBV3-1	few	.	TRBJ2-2	TGTGCCAGCAGCCAAGACCTCCAGAACACCGGGGAGCTGTTTTTT	CASSQDLQNTGELFF
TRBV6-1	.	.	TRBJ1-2	TGTGCCAGCAGTCAAGGACACCCTCGAGCTAACTATGGCTACACCTTC	CASSQGHPRANYGYTF
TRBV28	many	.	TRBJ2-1	TGTGCCAGCCGACGGGGGTCTCACAATGAGCAGTTCTTC	CASRRGSHNEQFF
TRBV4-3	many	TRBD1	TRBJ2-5	TGCGCCAGCAGCCAAGATCCCCCTGGTTGGGACAGGGACCAAGAGACCCAGTACTTC	CASSQDPPGWDRDQETQYF
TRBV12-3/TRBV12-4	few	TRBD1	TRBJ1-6	TGTGCCACCAGGACAGGGGGAAATTCACCCCTCCACTTT	CATRTGGNSPLHF
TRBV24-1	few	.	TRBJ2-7	TGTGCCACCAGTGAGGCCGGACCCCTGGGATACTACGAGCAGTACTTC	CATSEAGPLGYYEQYF
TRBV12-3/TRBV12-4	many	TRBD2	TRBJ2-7	TGTGCCAGCAGTTTATATGCGGGAGGTTCGTACGAGCAGTACTTC	CASSLYAGGSYEQYF
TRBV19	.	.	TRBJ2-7	TGTGCCAGTAGTGCCGGGACGGGGAGGTCCTACGAGCAGTACTTC	CASSAGTGRSYEQYF
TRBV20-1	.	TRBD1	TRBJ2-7	TGCAGTGGGCAGGGGGCATACGAGCAGTACTTC	CSGQGAYEQYF
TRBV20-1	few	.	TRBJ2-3	TGCAGTGCTAGAGAAACCGCAGATACGCAGTATTTT	CSARETADTQYF
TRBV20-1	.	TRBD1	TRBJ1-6	TGCAGTGCTAGAGCTCAAGACAGGGGGTTCAATTCACCCCTCCACTTT	CSARAQDRGFNSPLHF
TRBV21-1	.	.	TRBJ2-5	TGTGCCAGCAGCACAAAACTAGCAGAACCCCAAGAGACCCAGTACTTC	CASSTKLAEPQETQYF
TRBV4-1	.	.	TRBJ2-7	TGCGCCAGCAGCCATGGACAGAGCTCCTACGAGCAGTACTTC	CASSHGQSSYEQYF
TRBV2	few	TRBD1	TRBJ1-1	TGTGCCAGCAGTGCCAGGACAGGGCAGAACACTGAAGCTTTCTTT	CASSARTGQNTEAFF
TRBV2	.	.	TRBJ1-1	TGTGCCAGCAGATGGATGAACACTGAAGCTTTCTTT	CASRWMNTEAFF
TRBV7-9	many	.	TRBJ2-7	TGTGCCAGCAGCTTCTCTACTTCTTCCTACGAGCAGTACTTC	CASSFSTSSYEQYF
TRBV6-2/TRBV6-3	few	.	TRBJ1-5	TGTGCCAGCAGTTACTCAGGGGCAGGCTATAGCAATCAGCCCCAGCATTTT	CASSYSGAGYSNQPQHF
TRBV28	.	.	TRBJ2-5	TGTGCCAGCAGTGAAACACAGGAGTACCAAGAGACCCAGTACTTC	CASSETQEYQETQYF
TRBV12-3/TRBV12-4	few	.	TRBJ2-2	TGTGCCAGCACCACCGGGTCCCCCGGGGAGCTGTTTTTT	CASTTGSPGELFF
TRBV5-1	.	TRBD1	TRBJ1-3	TGCGCCAGCAGTTCGGGACAGGTCTCTGGAAACACCATATATTTT	CASSSGQVSGNTIYF
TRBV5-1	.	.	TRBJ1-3	TGCGCCAGCAGCTTACAGGAGGGAAACACCATATATTTT	CASSLQEGNTIYF
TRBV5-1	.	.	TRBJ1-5	TGCGCCAGCAGCAGGGATGGGGATCAGCCCCAGCATTTT	CASSRDGDQPQHF
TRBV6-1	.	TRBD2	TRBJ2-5	TGTGCCAGCAGGACCCCTAGCGGACAAGAGACCCAGTACTTC	CASRTPSGQETQYF
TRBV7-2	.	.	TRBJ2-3	TGTGCCAGCAGCTTAGGTTGGCGGGGCACAGATACGCAGTATTTT	CASSLGWRGTDTQYF
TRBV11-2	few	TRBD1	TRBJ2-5	TGTGCCAGCAGCCCTCTCTTAAGGCTTGGGACAGGGGGGAAGGAGACCCAGTACTTC	CASSPLLRLGTGGKETQYF
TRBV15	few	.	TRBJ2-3	TGTGCCACCAGCAGAGATCCCCACACAGATACGCAGTATTTT	CATSRDPHTDTQYF
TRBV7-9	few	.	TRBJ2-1	TGTGCCAGCAGCTTAGATGAGCAGTTCTTC	CASSLDEQFF
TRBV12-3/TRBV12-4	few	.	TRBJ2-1	TGTGCCAGCAACGACAGGTACAATGAGCAGTTCTTC	CASNDRYNEQFF
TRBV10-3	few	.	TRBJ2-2	TGTGCCATCAGTGTGCAGGGAGGAAACACCGGGGAGCTGTTTTTT	CAISVQGGNTGELFF
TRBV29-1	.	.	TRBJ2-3	TGCAGCGTTGACAGGGCGGGCACAGATACGCAGTATTTT	CSVDRAGTDTQYF
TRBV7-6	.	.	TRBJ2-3	TGTGCCAGCAGCTTACTCCCTTTTCAGGCTTTCACAGATACGCAGTATTTT	CASSLLPFQAFTDTQYF
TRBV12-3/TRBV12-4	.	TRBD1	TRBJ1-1	TGTGCCAGCAGTTTAAGACAGGGAAATAAGACTGAAGCTTTCTTT	CASSLRQGNKTEAFF
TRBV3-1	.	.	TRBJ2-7	TGTGCCAGCAGCCAGGGTCTAGCGCCCTTCTACGAGCAGTACTTC	CASSQGLAPFYEQYF
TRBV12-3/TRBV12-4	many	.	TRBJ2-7	TGTGCCAGCAGTTTAGCTAGGGGGTGGCAGTACTTC	CASSLARGWQYF
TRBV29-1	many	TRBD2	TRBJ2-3	TGCAGCGTTGAAAGGAGCGGGGGGGCAATAGATACGCAGTATTTT	CSVERSGGAIDTQYF
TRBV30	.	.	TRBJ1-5	TGTGCCTGGAGTACAATTAGCAATCAGCCCCAGCATTTT	CAWSTISNQPQHF
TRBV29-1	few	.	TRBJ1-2	TGCAGCGTTGAAGATGCCTGGGGTGGTAATGGCTACACCTTC	CSVEDAWGGNGYTF
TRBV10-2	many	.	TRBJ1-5	TGCGCCAGCAGTGAGTCGAAGGGGAGACAGCCCCAGCATTTT	CASSESKGRQPQHF
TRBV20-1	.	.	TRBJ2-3	TGCAGTGCTAGGGACGGGCTTCGGGGAACAGATACGCAGTATTTT	CSARDGLRGTDTQYF
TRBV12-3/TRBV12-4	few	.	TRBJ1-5	TGTGCCAGCAGGTGGGGGATGGGAGCGAATCAGCCCCAGCATTTT	CASRWGMGANQPQHF
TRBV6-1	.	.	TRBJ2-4	TGTGCCAGCAGTACCTTAAGGGGAGCCAAAAACATTCAGTACTTC	CASSTLRGAKNIQYF
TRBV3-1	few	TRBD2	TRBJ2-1	TGTGCCAGCAGCATACTAGCGGGGGCCGCCAATGAGCAGTTCTTC	CASSILAGAANEQFF
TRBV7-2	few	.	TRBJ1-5	TGTGCCAGCAGCTTATCGTGGGGTGGCAATCAGCCCCAGCATTTT	CASSLSWGGNQPQHF
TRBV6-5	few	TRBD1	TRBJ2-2	TGTGCCAGCAGTTACGGCGGGACAGGGACGAACACCGGGGAGCTGTTTTTT	CASSYGGTGTNTGELFF
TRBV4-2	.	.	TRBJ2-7	TGTGCCAGCAGCCAAGATACGTCGGTCGGGATCCCCTACGAGCAGTACTTC	CASSQDTSVGIPYEQYF
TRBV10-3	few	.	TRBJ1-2	TGTGCCATCAGTGAGTCGACGACAGACTATGGCTACACCTTC	CAISESTTDYGYTF
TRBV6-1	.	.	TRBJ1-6	TGTGCCAGCAGTGGGGTATTTCAGGGCCCCCTCCACTTT	CASSGVFQGPLHF
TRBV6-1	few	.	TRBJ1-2	TGTGCCAGCAAAGACGGGGGGACTAACTATGGCTACACCTTC	CASKDGGTNYGYTF
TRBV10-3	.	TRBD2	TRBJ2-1	TGTGCCATCAGTGAGTCACCCGGACTAGCGCGGGGTGAGCAGTTCTTC	CAISESPGLARGEQFF
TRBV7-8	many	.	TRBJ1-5	TGTGCCAGCATAAAATCGGGCAGGAATCAGCCCCAGCATTTT	CASIKSGRNQPQHF
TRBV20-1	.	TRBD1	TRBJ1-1	TGCAGTGCTGGACAGGGTCCGGGCACTGAAGCTTTCTTT	CSAGQGPGTEAFF
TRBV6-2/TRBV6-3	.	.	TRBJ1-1	TGTGCCAGCCGCCCCAGGGACCCGAACACTGAAGCTTTCTTT	CASRPRDPNTEAFF
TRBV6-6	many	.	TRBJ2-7	TGTGCCAGCAGACCAGGGAGCTCCTACGAGCAGTACTTC	CASRPGSSYEQYF
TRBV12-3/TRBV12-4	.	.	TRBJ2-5	TGTGCCAGCAGTTGGAACAGGGGGGGAGAGACCCAGTACTTC	CASSWNRGGETQYF
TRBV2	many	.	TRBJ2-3	TGTGCCAGCGCCACCGGGTTTTTCTCGGTAGATACGCAGTATTTT	CASATGFFSVDTQYF
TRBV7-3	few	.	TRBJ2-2	TGTGCCAGCAGCCCGAACACCAACACCGGGGAGCTGTTTTTT	CASSPNTNTGELFF
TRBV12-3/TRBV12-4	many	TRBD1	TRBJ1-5	TGTGCCAGCAGTTCCTCGGGACAGGGGATAAGTCAGCCCCAGCATTTT	CASSSSGQGISQPQHF
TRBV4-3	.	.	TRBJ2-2	TGCGCCAGCAGCCAAGAAACCCGGATACAAACCCTTAGGTCCGGGGAGCTGTTTTTT	CASSQETRIQTLRSGELFF
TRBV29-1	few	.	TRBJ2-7	TGCAGCGTTGCTGGGGTATCCTACGAGCAGTACTTC	CSVAGVSYEQYF